The 26 T cell receptor beta chains in this list originate from one sample, sequenced in a study of T cell responses to AZD1222 COVID-19 vaccine (dated by TCRdb to 2020 to 2023). The time point tag for this specimen amounts to: baseline before first vaccination. Libraries were prepared through the immunoSEQ multiplex PCR assay. TCRdb carries this immuneACCESS record with in-frame sequences only. Its versions omit some clonotypes, under half of them owing to an unresolved V gene in the studies checked, with the rest unexplained. The sample includes tens of thousands of clones, with 88% observed a single time. The ten largest make up about an eighth of the sample. This specimen was peripheral blood, taken on day 0 of AZD1222 vaccination. The origin of the receptors is an adult in good health.

V and J are TRBV5-1 and TRBJ2-5, with D perhaps TRBD1 (5 bases). The length of the CDR3 is 15 residues. CDR1 and CDR2 from the germline V gene are SGHRS and YFSETQ. The V gene lost 3 bases and the J gene lost 1 base, with 13 bases spanning the gap. The CDR3 DNA sequence: TGCGCCAGCAGCTCCCGGACATCTTCCCAAGAGACCCAGTACTTC. It specifies CASSSRTSSQETQYF.

The V and J genes are TRBV12-3 or TRBV12-4 and TRBJ2-7; 7 positions match TRBD1. The CDR3 is 13 residues long. V lost 4 bases to trimming and J lost 2 bases; unmatched junction nucleotides: 2. CDR3 nucleotide sequence: TGTGCCAGCAGTTGGGGACAGACCTACGAGCAGTACTTC. This sequence encodes CASSWGQTYEQYF.

The V and J genes are TRBV18 and TRBJ2-3, with D unresolved. Germline assignment: CDR1 KGHSH and CDR2 LQKENI. The CDR3 length is 16 residues. V lost 0 bases and J lost 6, with 16 bases in between. Here the CDR3 DNA reads TGTGCCAGCTCACCACCTCAAGGGTCGGGTGGGGATACGCAGTATTTT. The encoded protein is CASSPPQGSGGDTQYF.

V gene TRBV7-2 combines with J gene TRBJ2-2; perhaps TRBD1 as D (6 bases). The V gene lost 5 bases and the J gene lost 4 bases, with 14 bases spanning the gap. There are 15 residues in the CDR3. Germline V gives CDR1 SGHTA, CDR2 FQGNSA. The CDR3 is CASSPPGHSTGELFF. The CDR3 region has the DNA TGTGCCAGCAGCCCCCCGGGACACTCCACCGGGGAGCTGTTTTTT. The variable domain in full, completed from reference TRBV7-2 and TRBJ2-2, reads GAGVSQSPSNKVTEKGKDVELRCDPISGHTALYWYRQSLGQGLEFLIYFQGNSAPDKSGLPSDRFSAERTGGSVSTLTIQRTQQEDSAVYLCASSPPGHSTGELFFGEGSRLTVL.

This chain joins TRBV6-5 and TRBJ2-2; TRBD1 aligns across 8 bases. The CDR3 is 15 amino acids. V lost 5 bases to trimming and J lost 5 bases; unmatched junction nucleotides: 7. Per germline, CDR1 MNHEY and CDR2 SVGAGI. This CDR3 is CASSPRQGRTGELFF. CDR3 coding DNA: TGTGCCAGCAGTCCGAGACAGGGGCGTACCGGGGAGCTGTTTTTT.

The V call is TRBV28, the J call TRBJ2-1; 13 bases fit TRBD2. The CDR3 is made up of 17 amino acids. V was pared by 5 bases and J by 8 bases, with 12 bases of the junction left unmatched. Germline-derived CDR1 and CDR2 are MDHEN and SYDVKM. CDR3 loop: CASSPGRTSGGNDEQFF. In nucleotides, the CDR3 is TGTGCCAGCAGTCCGGGACGGACTAGCGGGGGTAACGATGAGCAGTTCTTC.

The chain joins TRBV6-1 to TRBJ1-5, with 8 bases lining up with TRBD1. V was clipped by 3 bases and J by 7 bases; unmatched bases: 14. Germline V gene data show CDR1 as MNHNS and CDR2 as SASEGT. This CDR3 spans 17 amino acids. CDR3 DNA sequence: TGTGCCAGCAGTGACGGCGCGACAGGGGCCTTCTGGCAGCCCCAGCATTTT. Protein sequence: CASSDGATGAFWQPQHF.

This clone was counted only a few times. Here the CDR3 DNA reads TGTGCCAGTAGTAAAGACATCGGGGAGCTGTTTTTT. Translating gives CASSKDIGELFF. The chain uses TRBV19 and TRBJ2-2; D is uncertain. V was shortened by 4 bases and J by 7 bases, with 7 bases between the two germline ends. The CDR3 is made up of 12 amino acids. The V gene's germline CDR1 is LNHDA and CDR2 SQIVND (reference sequence).

The chain joins TRBV11-2 to TRBJ2-7; D is perhaps TRBD2 (6 bases). The CDR3 is 14 residues long. Per the germline V gene, CDR1 is SGHAT and CDR2 is FQNNGV. V was pared by 5 bases and J by 0 bases, with 11 bases between. The CDR3 sequence: CASSLLALSYEQYF. DNA for the CDR3: TGTGCCAGCAGCCTACTAGCCCTCTCCTACGAGCAGTACTTC.

The rearrangement links TRBV7-9 to TRBJ2-1; tentatively, D is TRBD1 or TRBD2 (5 bases each). CDR1 and CDR2 from the germline V gene are SEHNR and FQNEAQ (reference sequence). This CDR3 comprises 14 residues. The V gene lost 5 bases and the J gene lost 9 bases, with 17 bases spanning the gap. CDR3 bases: TGTGCCAGCAGCACCTACAGAGGGGAAGTTGAGCAGTTCTTC. This codes for CASSTYRGEVEQFF.

J is TRBJ1-2 and V is TRBV5-4; maybe TRBD1 (5 bases). Per germline, CDR1 SGHNT and CDR2 YYREEE (reference sequence). The CDR3 totals 16 residues. The V end was cut by 4 bases, the J end by 3 bases, with 19 bases between. CDR3 sequence reads: CASSPPGTDRHYGYTF. CDR3 coding DNA: TGTGCCAGCAGCCCCCCAGGGACGGATCGACACTATGGCTACACCTTC.

This chain uses TRBV7-9 with TRBJ1-1, with 10 nucleotides matching TRBD1. The CDR3 is 14 residues long. Germline loops: CDR1 SEHNR, CDR2 FQNEAQ (reference sequence). The junction had 8 bases not matched to a gene; V was cut back by 8 bases and J by 5 bases. Written as DNA, the CDR3 is TGTGCCAGCGGGCCCGGACAGGGGGTTACTGAAGCTTTCTTT. Amino acids: CASGPGQGVTEAFF.

J is TRBJ2-7 and V is TRBV3-1 (or the pseudogene TRBV3-2), with 8 bases lining up with TRBD2. The CDR3 has 14 residues. Germline values: CDR1 LGHDT, CDR2 YNNKEL (reference sequence). J lost 5 bases, V lost 4 bases, and 7 bases had no gene match. The DNA of the CDR3 is TGTGCCAGCAGCCCGAGGACTAGCAGTAACGAGCAGTACTTC. It codes for CASSPRTSSNEQYF.

This clone was detected only once. In DNA, the CDR3 is TGTGCCAGCAGCCCCCGGGACAGGGTCATTACAACTAATGAAAAACTGTTTTTT. It specifies CASSPRDRVITTNEKLFF. The chain has TRBV9 and TRBJ1-4, with 9 bases identical to TRBD1. Germline V gene data show CDR1 as SGDLS and CDR2 as YYNGEE. V dropped 4 bases and J dropped 0; count of bases not matched to a gene: 10. CDR3 length: 18 residues.

This chain uses TRBV5-6 with TRBJ2-7; TRBD1 agrees at 8 bases. CDR3 length: 15 amino acids. The junction had 10 bases not matched to a gene; V was cut back by 1 base and J by 7 bases. Germline CDR1 reads SGHDT; CDR2 reads YYEEEE. In nucleotides, the CDR3 is TGTGCCAGCAGCTTGCAGGCGGACAGGGCGGGGGAGCAGTACTTC. It encodes CASSLQADRAGEQYF.

This clone was detected only once. The chain links TRBV9 to TRBJ2-5, with TRBD2 matching over 7 bases. The trim removed 4 bases at V and 3 bases at J, leaving 9 bases unmatched. Germline CDR1 SGDLS, CDR2 YYNGEE. The CDR3 is 15 amino acids. CDR3 sequence (DNA): TGTGCCAGCAGCTCCCCTGCGGGGGTCGAAGAGACCCAGTACTTC. Translated, it gives CASSSPAGVEETQYF.

This chain joins TRBV7-9 and TRBJ2-3, with a tentative D call TRBD1 (6 bases). V was cut by 1 base and J by 2 bases, with 16 bases left in between. The length of the CDR3 is 17 residues. CDR1 and CDR2 (germline): SEHNR, FQNEAQ (reference sequence). The CDR3 nucleotides read TGTGCCAGCAGCTTAGGGTTCGGTCAGGGGCCCACAGATACGCAGTATTTT. The encoded protein is CASSLGFGQGPTDTQYF.

The rearrangement uses TRBV5-6 and TRBJ2-5, with TRBD2 matching 10 bases. CDR1 is SGHDT, CDR2 YYEEEE, per germline. CDR3 length: 16 amino acids. Germline trimming cut 0 bases from V and 5 bases from J; bases unmatched to any gene: 7. CDR3 region: CASSLELAGGRETQYF. In DNA, the CDR3 is TGTGCCAGCAGCTTGGAGTTAGCGGGGGGAAGGGAGACCCAGTACTTC. Full variable domain (missing parts from reference TRBV5-6 and TRBJ2-5): DAGVTQSPTHLIKTRGQQVTLRCSPKSGHDTVSWYQQALGQGPQFIFQYYEEEERQRGNFPDRFSGHQFPNYSSELNVNALLLGDSALYLCASSLELAGGRETQYFGPGTRLLVL.

The genes are TRBV4-1 and TRBJ1-5; 8 nucleotides line up with TRBD1. The CDR3 consists of 17 residues. V dropped 1 base and J dropped 0; count of bases not matched to a gene: 5. Looked up from germline, CDR1 is MGHRA and CDR2 is YSYEKL. CDR3 amino acids: CASSQATGGNSNQPQHF. The CDR3, as DNA: TGCGCCAGCAGCCAAGCTACAGGGGGGAATAGCAATCAGCCCCAGCATTTT.

The V and J genes are TRBV5-1 and TRBJ2-7, with 9 bases fitting TRBD1. CDR3 size: 15 residues. V was clipped by 4 bases and J by 1 base; unmatched bases: 6. The germline V gene has CDR1 SGHRS and CDR2 YFSETQ. The CDR3 region has the DNA TGCGCCAGCAGCATGGGACAGGGTTATTCCTACGAGCAGTACTTC. Its translation is CASSMGQGYSYEQYF.

This chain connects TRBV5-1 to TRBJ2-5, with 7 bases identical to TRBD1. The germline V gene has CDR1 SGHRS and CDR2 YFSETQ. This CDR3 has 15 amino acids. Trimming cost V 2 bases and J 1 base; bases outside gene matches: 5. This chain's CDR3 is CASSFTGATQETQYF. Here the CDR3 DNA reads TGCGCCAGCAGCTTTACAGGGGCGACCCAAGAGACCCAGTACTTC.

This clone has just one count. This chain joins TRBV3-1 (or the pseudogene TRBV3-2) and TRBJ1-6, with D hard to call. The CDR3 covers 16 residues. Trimming stripped 1 base from V and 7 bases from J, with 14 bases between. Germline V CDR1 and CDR2: LGHDT, YNNKEL (reference sequence). The CDR3 sequence: CASSQVFDVRNSPLHF. As DNA, the CDR3 is TGTGCCAGCAGCCAAGTATTCGACGTTCGGAATTCACCCCTCCACTTT.

The J gene is TRBJ2-7, the V gene TRBV3-1 (or the pseudogene TRBV3-2), with D perhaps TRBD2 (5 bases). Trimming cost V 1 base and J 6 bases, with 13 bases left between them. Germline CDR1 is LGHDT and CDR2 is YNNKEL (reference sequence). The CDR3 sequence is 14 residues long. CDR3: CASSQGPGRGEQYF. Written as DNA, the CDR3 is TGTGCCAGCAGCCAAGGCCCGGGTCGGGGCGAGCAGTACTTC.

This clone has a single count. The chain joins TRBV5-5 to TRBJ2-7; 9 nucleotides match TRBD1. Germline CDR1 is SGHKS and CDR2 is YYEKEE (reference sequence). This CDR3 comprises 17 residues. J lost 6 bases, V lost 3 bases, and 16 bases had no gene match. The CDR3 reads CASSSPLGQGGLTEQYF. In DNA, the CDR3 is TGTGCCAGCAGCTCACCTTTGGGACAGGGCGGGTTAACCGAGCAGTACTTC.

The chain employs TRBV25-1 and TRBJ1-6, with TRBD1 matching 7 bases. Germline CDR1 and CDR2: MGHDK and SYGVNS. With V trimmed by 1 base and J by 3 bases, 0 bases remained unmatched. The CDR3 consists of 15 residues. For the CDR3, the DNA is TGTGCCAGCAGTGAATGGGACAGCTATAATTCACCCCTCCACTTT. Protein sequence: CASSEWDSYNSPLHF.

This chain connects TRBV21-1 to TRBJ2-1; the D segment call TRBD2 is taken from the table without a DNA check. TRBV21-1 constitutes a pseudogene. This CDR3 spans 18 amino acids. The CDR3 DNA reads as TGTGCCAGCAGCAAAGTCCCTAGCGGGGTCCGCTCCTACAATGAGCAGTTCTTC. As protein: CASSKVPSGVRSYNEQFF.